The 17 T cell receptor beta chains below were found in one sample sequenced in a study of regulatory T cells in long-lasting Graves disease. The time point was: newly diagnosed GD, antithyroid drugs for less than 3 months. Following extraction of RNA from PBMCs, that RNA was used to make the TCR library. The TCR beta library used iRepertoire HTBI primers with Arm-PCR amplification of CDR3. In TCRdb, the multiplex PCR reads were re-called with MiXCR into one record per CDR3 protein. The sample consists of around 450,000 distinct CDR3 sequences, 15% of them appearing once. Another study also made use of these data, one on T cells in Graves' hyperthyroidism and ophthalmopathy.

The sample here was peripheral blood mononuclear cells (PBMCs), taken at new diagnosis, from a patient treated with antithyroid drugs. The receptors were gathered from a woman aged 40 to 50 with Graves disease.

The sample holds many counts of this clonotype. The chain uses TRBV7-8 and TRBJ2-5, with D tentatively TRBD1 or TRBD2 (6 bases each). The V end was cut by 5 bases, the J end by 0 bases, with 37 bases between. The germline gives CDR1 SGHVS, CDR2 FQNEAQ. This CDR3 spans 23 amino acids. The CDR3 nucleotides are TGTGCCAGCAGCCAACCCCGGGACCCCCCGTCGGGGCTCGGGGGCCGTGACCAAGAGACCCAGTACTTC. It yields the protein CASSQPRDPPSGLGGRDQETQYF.

This clonotype was seen a few times. J is TRBJ1-3 and V is TRBV3-1, with D uncertain. V was cut by 0 bases and J by 8 bases, with 8 bases left in between. The CDR3 loop spans 13 amino acids. Germline V lookup: CDR1 LGHDT, CDR2 YNNKEL (reference sequence). CDR3 DNA sequence: TGTGCCAGCAGCCAAGACCCAGAGGACACCATATATTTT. Its protein product is CASSQDPEDTIYF.

At least ten counts were recorded for this clonotype. CDR3 DNA sequence: TGTGCCAGCAGCGCGACTAGCGGGAGACAGACCCAGTACTTC. Translation gives CASSATSGRQTQYF. This chain links TRBV3-1 with TRBJ2-5; 12 bases match TRBD2. The CDR3 has 14 residues. The V gene's germline CDR1 is LGHDT and CDR2 YNNKEL (reference sequence). J was trimmed by 6 bases and V by 5 bases; bases with no gene match: 4.

This clonotype was seen many times. V gene TRBV7-2 combines with J gene TRBJ2-7; D tentatively reads TRBD1 or TRBD2 (7 bases each). The CDR3 consists of 16 residues. V gave up 1 base and J gave up 2 bases, with 15 bases separating them. Germline CDR1 and CDR2: SGHTA and FQGNSA. The CDR3 bases are TGTGCCAGCAGCTTAGTAGGGAGGGGGCTCCCCTACGAGCAGTACTTC. Protein product: CASSLVGRGLPYEQYF.

As regards this clonotype: One base away lies a much larger clone, so this may be a sequencing read error. The V call is TRBV15, the J call TRBJ2-4, with D unclear. Between the trimmed V and J ends, which lost 1 base and 3 bases, there was a span of 10 bases. Per the germline V gene, CDR1 is LNHNV and CDR2 is YYDKDF (reference sequence). The CDR3 loop spans 15 amino acids. The CDR3 spells CATSRVGAGKNIQYF. The CDR3 DNA sequence: TGTGCCACCAGCAGAGTTGGCGCCGGCAAAAACATTCAGTACTTC. The whole variable domain, remainder taken from reference TRBV15 and TRBJ2-4, is DAMVIQNPRYQVTQFGKPVTLSCSQTLNHNVMYWYQQKSSQAPKLLFHYYDKDFNNEADTPDNFQSRRPNTSFCFLDIRSPGLGDTAMYLCATSRVGAGKNIQYFGAGTRLSVL.

Comment on this clonotype: A read error may explain this, as a much larger clone is one base away. The chain carries TRBV6-5 and TRBJ1-2; weak D call: TRBD1 (5 bases). V lost 4 bases, J lost 7 bases, and 13 bases lay in between. The CDR3 runs 13 residues. Germline V lookup: CDR1 MNHEY, CDR2 SVGAGI. Here the CDR3 DNA reads TGTGCCAGCAGTTGGGGGGGACGGGTTGGCTACACCTTC. Translating gives CASSWGGRVGYTF.

This clonotype was observed at least ten times. CDR3 protein: CASSQDRLDDEQFF. The CDR3 DNA sequence: TGTGCCAGCAGCCAAGACCGACTGGATGATGAGCAGTTCTTC. The chain links TRBV3-1 to TRBJ2-1; D unresolved. This CDR3 contains 14 residues. Trimming left V 0 bases short and J 8 bases short, with 11 bases between. The germline gives CDR1 LGHDT, CDR2 YNNKEL (reference sequence).

CDR3 bases: TGTGCCAGCCTCCCTCGGGCGGGTACCAATCAGCCCCAGCATTTT. Translating it yields CASLPRAGTNQPQHF. The chain joins TRBV19 to TRBJ1-5; D remains ambiguous. V was shortened by 9 bases and J by 3 bases, with 18 bases between the two germline ends. Per germline, CDR1 LNHDA and CDR2 SQIVND (reference sequence). CDR3 size: 15 residues.

The chain recombines TRBV4-1 with TRBJ2-3, with D tentatively TRBD2 (6 bases). The germline V and J ends were trimmed by 0 bases and 5 bases, with 12 bases remaining between them. The CDR3 length is 15 residues. Looked up from germline, CDR1 is MGHRA and CDR2 is YSYEKL. The CDR3 DNA reads as TGCGCCAGCAGCCAAGATGGGCAGGGAGGAGATACGCAGTATTTT. It yields the protein CASSQDGQGGDTQYF.

This clonotype was counted ten times or more. The rearrangement joins TRBV28 to TRBJ2-1, with TRBD1 identical over 7 bases. V was pared by 5 bases and J by 4 bases, with 8 bases of the junction left unmatched. This CDR3 contains 15 residues. Germline V lookup: CDR1 MDHEN, CDR2 SYDVKM. The CDR3 sequence is CASSDRDRLYNEQFF. The CDR3 nucleotides are TGTGCCAGCAGTGACCGGGACAGACTTTACAATGAGCAGTTCTTC. Drawing the rest from reference TRBV28 and TRBJ2-1, the complete variable domain is DVKVTQSSRYLVKRTGEKVFLECVQDMDHENMFWYRQDPGLGLRLIYFSYDVKMKEKGDIPEGYSVSREKKERFSLILESASTNQTSMYLCASSDRDRLYNEQFFGPGTRLTVL.

This clonotype appeared a single time. One base away lies a much larger clone, so this may be a sequencing read error. Here the CDR3 DNA reads TGTGCCAGCAGTTTTCGGGGGCGGAACTATGGCTACGCCTTC. It encodes CASSFRGRNYGYAF. This chain connects TRBV12-3 or TRBV12-4 to TRBJ1-2; TRBD1 is a possible D gene (6 bases). This CDR3 has 14 amino acids.

This clonotype was seen repeatedly, ten times or more. This chain links TRBV5-6 with TRBJ2-5, with 11 bases identical to TRBD2. The CDR3 contains 15 residues. With 4 bases clipped from V and 5 bases from J, the junction kept 7 bases outside the gene matches. Looked up from germline, CDR1 is SGHDT and CDR2 is YYEEEE. CDR3 sequence: CASSATSGILETQYF. Written as DNA, the CDR3 is TGTGCCAGCAGCGCGACTAGCGGGATATTGGAGACCCAGTACTTC.

In this sample, this clonotype turned up many times. V is TRBV24-1 and J is TRBJ1-2; D unresolved. The CDR3 extends over 14 amino acids. The germline CDR1 and CDR2 sequences are KGHDR and SFDVKD. The V end was cut by 4 bases, the J end by 1 base, with 9 bases between. The CDR3 region is CATSDHTDNYGYTF. The CDR3 DNA sequence: TGTGCCACCAGTGACCATACAGATAACTATGGCTACACCTTC.

Concerning this clonotype: This may be a read error: a much more frequent sequence differs by one nucleotide. This CDR3 fails to terminate in the conserved phenylalanine or tryptophan, so it likely reflects a read error. The V call is TRBV11-3, the J call TRBJ2-1; D gene uncertain. Gene TRBJ2-5 matches the end of the DNA better, so the J call may be wrong. CDR1 and CDR2 (germline): SGHNT, YENEEA. This CDR3 is 14 amino acids long. CDR3 loop: CASSARPEPETQYL. CDR3 nucleotide sequence: TGTGCCAGCAGCGCCCGGCCAGAACCAGAGACCCAGTACCTC.

This clonotype was seen at least ten times. The rearrangement uses TRBV12-3 or TRBV12-4 and TRBJ1-1, with 9 bases matching TRBD1. Germline trimming cut 1 base from V and 0 bases from J; bases unmatched to any gene: 6. This CDR3 is built from 17 residues. The CDR3 region is CASSLDRGRWMNTEAFF. The DNA for the CDR3 is TGTGCCAGCAGTTTAGACAGGGGGCGGTGGATGAACACTGAAGCTTTCTTT.

This clonotype has at least ten counts. The chain uses TRBV12-3 or TRBV12-4 and TRBJ2-2; possibly TRBD2 for D (6 bases). Between the trimmed V and J ends, which lost 1 base and 6 bases, there was a span of 18 bases. The CDR3 is 17 residues long. CDR3 sequence (DNA): TGTGCCAGCAGTTTAGTTGTCGGGGCGGGACGGGCCGGGGAGCTGTTTTTT. Translating gives CASSLVVGAGRAGELFF.

At least ten counts were recorded for this clonotype. The chain has TRBV2 and TRBJ1-2; D is ambiguous. Germline V gene lookup returns CDR1 SNHLY and CDR2 FYNNEI. The CDR3 runs 14 residues. The V end was cut by 5 bases, the J end by 7 bases, with 17 bases between. The CDR3 loop is CASSLGPFTGGYTF. The CDR3 DNA sequence: TGTGCCAGCAGTCTAGGACCCTTTACGGGTGGCTACACCTTC.